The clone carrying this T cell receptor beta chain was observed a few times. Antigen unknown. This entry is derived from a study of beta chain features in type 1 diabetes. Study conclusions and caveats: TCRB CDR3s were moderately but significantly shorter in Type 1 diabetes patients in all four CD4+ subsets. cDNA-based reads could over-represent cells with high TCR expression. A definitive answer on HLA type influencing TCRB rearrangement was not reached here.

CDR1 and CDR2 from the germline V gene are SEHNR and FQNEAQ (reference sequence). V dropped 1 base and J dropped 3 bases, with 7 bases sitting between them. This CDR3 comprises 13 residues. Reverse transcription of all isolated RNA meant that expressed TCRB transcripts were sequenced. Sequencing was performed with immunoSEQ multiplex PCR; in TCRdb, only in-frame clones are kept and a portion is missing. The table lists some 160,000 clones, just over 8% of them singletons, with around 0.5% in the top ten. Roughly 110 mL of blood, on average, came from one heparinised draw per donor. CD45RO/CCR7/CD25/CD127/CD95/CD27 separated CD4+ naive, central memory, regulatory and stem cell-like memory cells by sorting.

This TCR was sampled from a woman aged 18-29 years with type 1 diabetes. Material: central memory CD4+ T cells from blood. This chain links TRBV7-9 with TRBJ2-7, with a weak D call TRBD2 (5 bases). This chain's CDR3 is CASSLGADYEQYF. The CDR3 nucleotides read TGTGCCAGCAGCTTAGGAGCGGACTACGAGCAGTACTTC.